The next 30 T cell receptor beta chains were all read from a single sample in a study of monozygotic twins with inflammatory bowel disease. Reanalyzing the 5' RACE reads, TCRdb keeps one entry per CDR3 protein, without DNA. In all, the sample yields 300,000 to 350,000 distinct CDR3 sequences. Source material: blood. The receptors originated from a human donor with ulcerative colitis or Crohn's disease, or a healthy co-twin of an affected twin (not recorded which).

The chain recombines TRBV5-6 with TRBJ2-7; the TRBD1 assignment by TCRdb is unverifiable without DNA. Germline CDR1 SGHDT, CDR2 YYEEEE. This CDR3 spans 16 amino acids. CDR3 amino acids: CASSKRSGTIPYEQYF.

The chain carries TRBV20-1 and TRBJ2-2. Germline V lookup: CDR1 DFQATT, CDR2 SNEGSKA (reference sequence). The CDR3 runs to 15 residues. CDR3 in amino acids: CSASPQVPFTGELFF.

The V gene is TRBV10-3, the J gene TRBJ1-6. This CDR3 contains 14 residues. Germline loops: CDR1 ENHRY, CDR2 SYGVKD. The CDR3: CAISERVWDSPLHF.

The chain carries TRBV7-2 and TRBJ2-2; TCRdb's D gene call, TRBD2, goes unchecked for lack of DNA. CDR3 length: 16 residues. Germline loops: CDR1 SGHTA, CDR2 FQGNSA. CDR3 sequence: CASSLASGMDTGELFF.

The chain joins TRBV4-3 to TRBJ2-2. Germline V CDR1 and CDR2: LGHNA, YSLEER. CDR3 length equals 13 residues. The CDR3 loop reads CARYRGRGGELFF.

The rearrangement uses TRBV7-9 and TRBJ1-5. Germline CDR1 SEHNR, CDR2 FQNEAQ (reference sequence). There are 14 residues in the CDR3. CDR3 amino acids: CASSFGRNDQPQHF.

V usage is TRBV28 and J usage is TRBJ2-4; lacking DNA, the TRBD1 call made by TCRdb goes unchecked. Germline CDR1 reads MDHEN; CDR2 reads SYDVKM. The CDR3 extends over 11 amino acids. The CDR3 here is CASSTGSIQYF.

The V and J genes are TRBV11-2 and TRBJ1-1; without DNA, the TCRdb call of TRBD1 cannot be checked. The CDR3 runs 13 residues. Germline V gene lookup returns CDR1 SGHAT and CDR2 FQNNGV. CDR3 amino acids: CASSLARQTEAFF.

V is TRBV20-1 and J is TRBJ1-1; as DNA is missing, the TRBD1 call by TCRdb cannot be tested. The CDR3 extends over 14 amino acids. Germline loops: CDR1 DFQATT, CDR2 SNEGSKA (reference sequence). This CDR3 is CSASRGLMNTEAFF.

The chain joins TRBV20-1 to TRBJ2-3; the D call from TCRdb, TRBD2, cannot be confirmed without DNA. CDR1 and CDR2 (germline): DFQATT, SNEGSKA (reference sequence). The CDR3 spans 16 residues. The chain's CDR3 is CSARDPASGGLDTQYF.

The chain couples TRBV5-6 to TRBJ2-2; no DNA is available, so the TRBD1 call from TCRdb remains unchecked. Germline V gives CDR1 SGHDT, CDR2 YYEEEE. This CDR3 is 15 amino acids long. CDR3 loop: CASSSGISNTGELFF.

The CDR3 is CSVAENLRSPLHF. The chain has TRBV29-1 and TRBJ1-6. The CDR3 is 13 residues long. CDR1 and CDR2 (germline): SQVTM, ANQGSEA.

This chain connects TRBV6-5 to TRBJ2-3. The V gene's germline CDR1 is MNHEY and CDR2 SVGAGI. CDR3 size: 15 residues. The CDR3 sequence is CASSYSMVSTDTQYF.

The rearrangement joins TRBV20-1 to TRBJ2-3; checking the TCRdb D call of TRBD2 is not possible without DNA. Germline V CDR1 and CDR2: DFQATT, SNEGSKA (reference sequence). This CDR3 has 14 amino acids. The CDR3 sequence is CSAREGGGTDTQYF.

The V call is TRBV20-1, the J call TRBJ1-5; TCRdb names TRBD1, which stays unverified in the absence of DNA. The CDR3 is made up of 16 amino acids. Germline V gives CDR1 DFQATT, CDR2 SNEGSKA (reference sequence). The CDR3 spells CSARDAGQGAHQPQHF.

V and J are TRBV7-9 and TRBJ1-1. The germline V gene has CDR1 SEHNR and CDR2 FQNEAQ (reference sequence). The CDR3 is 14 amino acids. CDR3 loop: CASSLEGIGSEAFF.

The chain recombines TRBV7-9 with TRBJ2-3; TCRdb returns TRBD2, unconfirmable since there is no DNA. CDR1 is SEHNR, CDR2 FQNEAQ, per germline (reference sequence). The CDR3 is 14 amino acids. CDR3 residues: CASSLVTSRDTQYF.

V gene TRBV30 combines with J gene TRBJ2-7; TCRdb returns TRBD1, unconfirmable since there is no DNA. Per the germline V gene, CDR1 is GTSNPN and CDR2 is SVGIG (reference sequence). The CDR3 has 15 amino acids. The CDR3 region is CAWSVGPGSSYEQYF.

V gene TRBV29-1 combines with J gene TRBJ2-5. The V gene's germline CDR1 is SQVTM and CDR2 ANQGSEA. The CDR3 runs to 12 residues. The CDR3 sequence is CSVVTFQETQYF.

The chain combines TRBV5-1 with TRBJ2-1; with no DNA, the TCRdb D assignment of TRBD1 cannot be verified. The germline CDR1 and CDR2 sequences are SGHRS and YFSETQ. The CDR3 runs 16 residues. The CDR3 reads CASSLEARGPYNEQFF.

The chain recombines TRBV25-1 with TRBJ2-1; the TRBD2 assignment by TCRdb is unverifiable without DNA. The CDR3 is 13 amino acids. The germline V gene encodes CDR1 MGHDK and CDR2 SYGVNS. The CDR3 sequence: CATGLAGQNEQFF.

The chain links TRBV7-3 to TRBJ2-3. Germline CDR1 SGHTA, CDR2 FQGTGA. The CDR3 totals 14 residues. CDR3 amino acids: CASSLYIGTDTQYF.

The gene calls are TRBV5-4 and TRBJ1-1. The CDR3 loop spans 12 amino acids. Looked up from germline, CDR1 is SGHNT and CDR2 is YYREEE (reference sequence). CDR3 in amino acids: CASSLIGREAFF.

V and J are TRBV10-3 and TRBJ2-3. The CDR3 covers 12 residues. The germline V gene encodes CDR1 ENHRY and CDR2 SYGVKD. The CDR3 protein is CAISESGVAQYF.

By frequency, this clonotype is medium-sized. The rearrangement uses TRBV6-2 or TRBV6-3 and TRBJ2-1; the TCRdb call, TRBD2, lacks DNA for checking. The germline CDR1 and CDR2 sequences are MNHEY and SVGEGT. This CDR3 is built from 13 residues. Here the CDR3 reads CASTQREVNEQFF.

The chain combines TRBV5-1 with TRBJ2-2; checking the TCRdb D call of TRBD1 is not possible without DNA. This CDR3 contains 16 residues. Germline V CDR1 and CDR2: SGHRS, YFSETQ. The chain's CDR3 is CASSRDSSQNTGELFF.

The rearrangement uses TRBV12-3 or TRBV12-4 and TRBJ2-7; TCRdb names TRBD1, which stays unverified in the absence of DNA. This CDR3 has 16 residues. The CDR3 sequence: CATTFRAGQGSHEQYF.

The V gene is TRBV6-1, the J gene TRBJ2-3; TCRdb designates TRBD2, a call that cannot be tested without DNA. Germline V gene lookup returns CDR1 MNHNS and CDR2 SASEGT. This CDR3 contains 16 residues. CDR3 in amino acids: CASTTSSGGAPDTQYF.

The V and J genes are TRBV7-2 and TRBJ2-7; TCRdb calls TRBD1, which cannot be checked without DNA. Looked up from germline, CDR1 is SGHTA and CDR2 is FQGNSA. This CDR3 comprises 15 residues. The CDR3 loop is CASSLGQGPFYEQYF.

The CDR3: CASSLGELGQDEAFF. V and J are TRBV7-9 and TRBJ1-1; there is no DNA to check the TCRdb D call of TRBD1. Germline lookup yields CDR1 SEHNR and CDR2 FQNEAQ (reference sequence). This CDR3 has 15 amino acids. Variable domain in full (rest from reference TRBV7-9 and TRBJ1-1): DTGVSQNPRHKITKRGQNVTFRCDPISEHNRLYWYRQTLGQGPEFLTYFQNEAQLEKSRLLSDRFSAERPKGSFSTLEIQRTEQGDSAMYLCASSLGELGQDEAFFGQGTRLTVV.